The present T cell receptor beta chain was sequenced within a study of shared clonotypes between healthy human individuals. Looking at the study overall: CD8 memory received one plate per donor, CD8 naive two, CD4 memory three and CD4 naive three. Study outcomes and limitations: Blood alone was sampled, and tissue repertoires likely differ.

Germline CDR1 reads SEHNR; CDR2 reads FQNEAQ (reference sequence). The CDR3 consists of 17 residues. The V end was cut by 5 bases, the J end by 4 bases, with 21 bases between. Naive CD8 isolation took CD45RO-negative cells positively selected for CCR7 and excluded terminally differentiated effector memory CD45RA+ cells. As concerns this clone: Its specificity is not known.

Per sorted-subset replicate PCR, input was 150 to 250 ng DNA, representing roughly 30,000 T cell genomes. In the source study's methods: Without quality scores, immunoSEQ junctional reads could not be filtered like full-length reads. The table came from immunoSEQ multiplex PCR; TCRdb's copy has only in-frame clones and leaves some out. That table gives V, J and clone size, and the DNA gave D and trimming. The top ten hold about 1.7% of the sample, which has approximately 2,000,000 clones, 93% seen once. Sample: naive CD8+ T cells from PBMCs. The clonotype originates from a man aged 18 to 35 in good health. Some clones in this sample may be carry-over from other donors' samples. The rearrangement joins TRBV7-9 to TRBJ2-1, with a weak D call TRBD2 (6 bases). CDR3 coding DNA: TGTGCCAGCAGCAAACTCGCGGCGGCTAGCGTTTACAATGAGCAGTTCTTC. Protein: CASSKLAAASVYNEQFF. The full variable domain, completed using reference TRBV7-9 and TRBJ2-1, is DTGVSQNPRHKITKRGQNVTFRCDPISEHNRLYWYRQTLGQGPEFLTYFQNEAQLEKSRLLSDRFSAERPKGSFSTLEIQRTEQGDSAMYLCASSKLAAASVYNEQFFGPGTRLTVL.